This T cell receptor (beta chain) originates from a study of cytomegalovirus exposure and HLA in healthy donors. The study, taken as a whole, reports: The sole available immune exposure information was CMV serostatus. A further, later analysis showed that HLA-associated TCR beta chains (compared with equally common others) were more clonally expanded. A missense DCLRE1C variant was associated with V- and J-gene trimming of TCR beta chains in a later analysis, and an independent cohort replicated the association.

The PCR had 60 Vbeta and 13 Jbeta primers. Only in-frame clones appear in the TCRdb table, and some are missing; sequencing was by immunoSEQ multiplex PCR. The top ten hold 7.5% to 9% of the sample, which has 95,000 to 150,000 clones, about 80% seen once. A remark on this clone: Its antigen remains unidentified.

Germline values: CDR1 MDHEN, CDR2 SYDVKM. CDR3 length equals 14 residues. V lost 8 bases and J 8 bases, leaving 18 bases between the germline ends. The receptor was derived from a female donor in good health and CMV-seropositive. The sample taken for sequencing was PBMCs. V usage is TRBV28 and J usage is TRBJ1-4; D may be TRBD1 (5 bases). CDR3 amino acids: CASGAGLAGEKLFF. The CDR3 DNA is TGTGCCAGCGGGGCCGGGTTAGCGGGAGAAAAACTGTTTTTT.